A single T cell receptor beta chain is shown here with its context. The target of this receptor is not known. One base away there is no much larger clone; base qualities are not given. Amplification of TCR beta CDR3 regions was carried out from RNA transcripts. A first-round RT-PCR of the TCR CDR3 used the HTBI primer set with the Qiagen OneStep RT-PCR kit. Libraries were constructed in a second round of multiplex PCR, after which size selection and purification were carried out. The libraries were sequenced on an Illumina HiSeq2000 using paired-end 100 bp reads. Turning to the authors' computational methods: SOAPnuke was used to process the raw data, with reads discarded if the reads contained adapters or uncalled bases, had a mean Phred below 15, or lacked an exact constant-primer or identifier match. COPE v1.2.5 was used to merge high-quality paired reads, and clonotypes were defined as unique nucleotide sequences. Clonotypes were aligned to IMGT TRBV, TRBD and TRBJ reference segments using MiTCR v1.1. Only V-J combinations with frequency above 0.0001, covering about 99% of repertoires, were analysed. A TCS score was defined as the ratio between F50 (clonal expansion) and ExV (chaos), using BLOSUM62-based TCRdist between CDR3 peptides within each V-J. Welch's t-statistics and random forest reduced fewer than 600 V-J features to 10 to 15, which were used in a naive Bayes classifier (R e1071). TCRdb itself trimmed the public reads at Q25 with fastp, ran MiXCR and retained productive beta chains. Each CDR3 protein appears once, grouped with its most common genes and DNA. TCRdb, rather than the study authors, made the V and J calls. Present in this sample are hundreds of thousands of distinct CDR3 sequences, 12% to 15% of which were seen just once. The ten biggest clones cover roughly 10% of the sample.

These data originate in a study of T cells in Graves' hyperthyroidism and ophthalmopathy (dated by TCRdb to between 2019 and 2020). About the full investigation: Peripheral blood was collected at initial diagnosis, before any treatment. TCR V-J signatures able to tell the groups apart were searched for in a discovery cohort of approximately 95 patients, of whom around 43 had Graves' ophthalmopathy and roughly 59 had stable Graves' hyperthyroidism. An independent validation cohort of fewer than 20 hyperthyroidism patients and about 15 patients who later progressed to ophthalmopathy tested prospective prediction of ophthalmopathy. The approximately 97 discovery patients were randomly divided into training and test sets at a 7:3 ratio. The study also compared thyroid tissue and blood T-cell repertoires from roughly six Graves' hyperthyroidism patients. After sampling, hyperthyroidism patients received methimazole starting at 30 mg daily, and ophthalmopathy patients received high-dose intravenous methylprednisolone. The paper describes TCR Vbeta CDR3 sequencing of 120 to 150 peripheral blood samples, made up of about 40 ophthalmopathy patients, around 78 hyperthyroidism patients and some 17 progressor patients.

The investigation overall reported the following: Blood samples also contained most of the expanded thyroid clonotypes (frequency above 0.001), which suggests that blood repertoires may reflect thyroid immune responses. In cross-validation, a model built on a 13 V-J signature told ophthalmopathy apart from stable hyperthyroidism with less than 90% sensitivity and roughly 81% specificity, and in testing the same model reached 80%/75%. In validation, the model predicted progression to ophthalmopathy a median of approximately 6.6 months before onset, with about 71% sensitivity and about 72% specificity. Sample size was not statistically predetermined, and investigators were not blinded to group allocation.

Cut back by 7 bases and 11 bases, the V and J ends lie 21 bases apart. Taken from cysteine to phenylalanine, the CDR3 has 15 residues. The entry retains the CDR3 DNA only, 45 bases that are in frame from base 1. The germline V gene (reference sequence) specifies MNHEY as CDR1 and SMNVEV as CDR2. Graves' hyperthyroidism was defined as stable when no progression to ophthalmopathy occurred over 18 months of follow-up. The hyperthyroidism patients were between 18 and 65 years old and newly diagnosed, with a disease duration of less than 2 months. Exclusion was applied to patients with uncontrolled infections, other autoimmune diseases, pregnancy or lactation. Diagnoses relied on clinical symptoms, serum thyroxine and TRAb, thyroid ultrasound and orbital computed tomography. PBMCs were isolated from about 9 ml of fresh peripheral blood by Ficoll-Paque density gradient centrifugation. Trizol reagent was used to extract total RNA, and RNA quality was then checked on an Agilent 2100 Bioanalyzer.

This clonotype was obtained from a woman under 30 with Graves' hyperthyroidism. Material for sequencing was blood. The chain is encoded by TRBV27 joined to TRBJ1-6; TRBD1 is possibly the D segment (5 matching bases). For the CDR3, the sequence is CASNSSRAAVAPLHF. The DNA reads as follows: TGTGCCAGCAATTCGTCCAGGGCAGCCGTAGCACCCCTCCACTTT.